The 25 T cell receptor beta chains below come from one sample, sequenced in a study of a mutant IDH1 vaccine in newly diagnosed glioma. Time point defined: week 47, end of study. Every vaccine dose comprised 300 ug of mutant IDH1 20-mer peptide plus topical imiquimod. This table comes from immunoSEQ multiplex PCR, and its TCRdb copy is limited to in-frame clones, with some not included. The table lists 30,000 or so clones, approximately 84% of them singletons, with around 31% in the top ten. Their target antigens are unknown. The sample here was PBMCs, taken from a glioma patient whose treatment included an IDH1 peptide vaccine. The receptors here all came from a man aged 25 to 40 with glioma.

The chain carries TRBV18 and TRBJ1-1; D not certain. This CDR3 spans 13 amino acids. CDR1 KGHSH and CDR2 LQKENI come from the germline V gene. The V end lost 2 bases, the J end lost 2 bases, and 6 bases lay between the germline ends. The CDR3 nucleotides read TGTGCCAGCTCACCAGGACTAAACACTGAAGCTTTCTTT. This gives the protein CASSPGLNTEAFF.

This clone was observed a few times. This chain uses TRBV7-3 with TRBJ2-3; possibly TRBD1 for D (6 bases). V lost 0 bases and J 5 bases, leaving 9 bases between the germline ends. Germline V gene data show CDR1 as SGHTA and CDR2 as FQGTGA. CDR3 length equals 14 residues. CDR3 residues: CASSLTGGKDTQYF. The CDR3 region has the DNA TGTGCCAGCAGCTTAACAGGGGGTAAAGATACGCAGTATTTT.

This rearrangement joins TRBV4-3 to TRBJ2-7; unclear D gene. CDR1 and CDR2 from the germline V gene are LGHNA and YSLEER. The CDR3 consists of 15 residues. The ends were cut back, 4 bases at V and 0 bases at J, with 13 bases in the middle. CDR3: CASSPHPRSSYEQYF. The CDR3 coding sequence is TGCGCCAGCAGCCCTCACCCTAGGAGCTCCTACGAGCAGTACTTC.

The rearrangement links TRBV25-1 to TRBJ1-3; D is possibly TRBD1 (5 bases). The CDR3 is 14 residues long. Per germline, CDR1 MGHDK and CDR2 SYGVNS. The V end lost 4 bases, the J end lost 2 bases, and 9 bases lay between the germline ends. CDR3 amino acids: CASSGKGTGNTIYF. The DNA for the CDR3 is TGTGCCAGCAGTGGAAAGGGGACTGGAAACACCATATATTTT.

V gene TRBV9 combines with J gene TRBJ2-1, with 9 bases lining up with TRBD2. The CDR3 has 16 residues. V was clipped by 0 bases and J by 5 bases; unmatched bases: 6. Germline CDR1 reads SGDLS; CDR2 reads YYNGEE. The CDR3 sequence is CASSVEAGGLDNEQFF. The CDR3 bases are TGTGCCAGCAGCGTAGAGGCGGGGGGGTTGGACAATGAGCAGTTCTTC.

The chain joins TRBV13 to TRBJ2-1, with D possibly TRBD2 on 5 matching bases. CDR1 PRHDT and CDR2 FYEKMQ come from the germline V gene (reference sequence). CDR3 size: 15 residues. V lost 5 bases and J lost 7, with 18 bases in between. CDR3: CASSPDTLGGNEQFF. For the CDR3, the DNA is TGTGCCAGCAGCCCCGACACCCTCGGCGGGAATGAGCAGTTCTTC. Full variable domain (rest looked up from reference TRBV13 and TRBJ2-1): AAGVIQSPRHLIKEKRETATLKCYPIPRHDTVYWYQQGPGQDPQFLISFYEKMQSDKGSIPDRFSAQQFSDYHSELNMSSLELGDSALYFCASSPDTLGGNEQFFGPGTRLTVL.

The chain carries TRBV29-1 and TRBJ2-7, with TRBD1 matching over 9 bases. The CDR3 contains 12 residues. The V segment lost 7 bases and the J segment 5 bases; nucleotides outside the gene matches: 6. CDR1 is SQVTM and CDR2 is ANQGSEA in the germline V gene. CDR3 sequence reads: CSALGQGNEQYF. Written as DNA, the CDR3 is TGCAGCGCCCTCGGACAGGGGAACGAGCAGTACTTC.

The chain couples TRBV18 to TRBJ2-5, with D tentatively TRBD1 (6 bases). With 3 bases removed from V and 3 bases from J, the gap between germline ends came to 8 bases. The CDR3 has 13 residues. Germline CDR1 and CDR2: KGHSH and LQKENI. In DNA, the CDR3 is TGTGCCAGCTCACCCGCAGGGGAAGAGACCCAGTACTTC. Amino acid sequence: CASSPAGEETQYF.

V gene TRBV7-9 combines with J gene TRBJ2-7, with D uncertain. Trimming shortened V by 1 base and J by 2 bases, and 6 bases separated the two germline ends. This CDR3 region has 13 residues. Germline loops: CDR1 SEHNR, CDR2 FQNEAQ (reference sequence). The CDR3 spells CASSLDSPYEQYF. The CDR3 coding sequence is TGTGCCAGCAGCTTAGACAGCCCCTACGAGCAGTACTTC.

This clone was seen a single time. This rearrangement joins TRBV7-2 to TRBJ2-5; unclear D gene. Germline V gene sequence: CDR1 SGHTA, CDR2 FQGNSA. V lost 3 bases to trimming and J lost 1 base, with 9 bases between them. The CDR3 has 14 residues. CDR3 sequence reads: CASSFRRAQETQYF. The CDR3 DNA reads TGTGCCAGCAGCTTTCGACGGGCCCAAGAGACCCAGTACTTC.

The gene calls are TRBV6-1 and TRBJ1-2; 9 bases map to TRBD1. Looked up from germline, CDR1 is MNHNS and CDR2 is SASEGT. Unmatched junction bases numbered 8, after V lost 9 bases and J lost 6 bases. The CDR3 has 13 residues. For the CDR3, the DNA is TGTGCCAGTAGTAAACAGGGGGCCGATGGCTACACCTTC. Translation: CASSKQGADGYTF.

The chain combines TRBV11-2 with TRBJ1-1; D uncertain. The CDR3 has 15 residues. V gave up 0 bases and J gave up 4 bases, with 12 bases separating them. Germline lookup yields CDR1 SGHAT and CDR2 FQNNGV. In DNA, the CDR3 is TGTGCCAGCAGCTTAGAGGGGAGGAGCGGCACTGAAGCTTTCTTT. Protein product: CASSLEGRSGTEAFF. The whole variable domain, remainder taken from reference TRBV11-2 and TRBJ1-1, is EAGVAQSPRYKIIEKRQSVAFWCNPISGHATLYWYQQILGQGPKLLIQFQNNGVVDDSQLPKDRFSAERLKGVDSTLKIQPAKLEDSAVYLCASSLEGRSGTEAFFGQGTRLTVV.

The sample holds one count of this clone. DNA of the CDR3: TGTGCCAGTAGTATTCGGGGAGGCAATCAGCCCCAGCATTTT. It codes for CASSIRGGNQPQHF. The chain uses TRBV19 and TRBJ1-5; D is undetermined. This CDR3 has 14 amino acids. Germline CDR1 reads LNHDA; CDR2 reads SQIVND (reference sequence). The ends were cut back, 3 bases at V and 2 bases at J, with 8 bases in the middle.

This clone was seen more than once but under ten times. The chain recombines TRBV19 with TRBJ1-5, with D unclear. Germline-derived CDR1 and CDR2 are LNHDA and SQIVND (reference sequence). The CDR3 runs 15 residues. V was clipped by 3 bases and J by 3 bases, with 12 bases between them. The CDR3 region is CASSMWGGDNQPQHF. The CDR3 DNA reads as TGTGCCAGTAGTATGTGGGGAGGAGACAATCAGCCCCAGCATTTT.

CDR3 protein: CASSRADRGVGTQYF. The CDR3 nucleotides read TGTGCCAGCAGCCGCGCTGACAGGGGCGTTGGGACCCAGTACTTC. The chain recombines TRBV7-3 with TRBJ2-5, with 8 bases identical to TRBD1. The CDR3 runs to 15 residues. With 5 bases clipped from V and 7 bases from J, the junction kept 12 bases outside the gene matches. Germline loops: CDR1 SGHTA, CDR2 FQGTGA.

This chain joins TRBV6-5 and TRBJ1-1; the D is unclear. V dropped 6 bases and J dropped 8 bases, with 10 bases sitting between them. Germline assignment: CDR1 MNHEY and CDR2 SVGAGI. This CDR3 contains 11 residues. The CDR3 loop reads CASSRGREAFF. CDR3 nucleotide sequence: TGTGCCAGCAGCCGTGGCCGGGAAGCTTTCTTT.

CDR3 amino acids: CASSSQGARDTEAFF. In nucleotides, the CDR3 is TGCGCCAGCAGCTCTCAGGGGGCTCGGGACACTGAAGCTTTCTTT. V is TRBV5-1 and J is TRBJ1-1; 8 bases line up with TRBD1. The V gene's germline CDR1 is SGHRS and CDR2 YFSETQ. The CDR3 spans 15 residues. V was pared by 3 bases and J by 3 bases, with 7 bases of the junction left unmatched.

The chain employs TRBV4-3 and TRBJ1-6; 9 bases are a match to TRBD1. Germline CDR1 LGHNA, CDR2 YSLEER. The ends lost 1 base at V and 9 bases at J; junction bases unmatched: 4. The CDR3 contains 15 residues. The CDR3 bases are TGCGCCAGCAGCCAAGCGGGACAGGGAAGTTCACCCCTCCACTTT. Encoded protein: CASSQAGQGSSPLHF.

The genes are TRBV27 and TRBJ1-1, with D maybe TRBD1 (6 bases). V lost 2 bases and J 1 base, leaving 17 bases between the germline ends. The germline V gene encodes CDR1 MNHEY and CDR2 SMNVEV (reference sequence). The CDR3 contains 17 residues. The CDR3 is CASSLGLGAGRNTEAFF. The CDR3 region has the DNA TGTGCCAGCAGTTTAGGTCTGGGGGCTGGACGGAACACTGAAGCTTTCTTT.

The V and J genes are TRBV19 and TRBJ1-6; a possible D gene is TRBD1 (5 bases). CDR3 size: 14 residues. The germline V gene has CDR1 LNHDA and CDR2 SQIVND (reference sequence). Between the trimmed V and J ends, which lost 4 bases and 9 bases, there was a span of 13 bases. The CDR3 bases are TGTGCCAGTAGTACAAGGAGGGACTTTTCACCCCTCCACTTT. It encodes CASSTRRDFSPLHF.

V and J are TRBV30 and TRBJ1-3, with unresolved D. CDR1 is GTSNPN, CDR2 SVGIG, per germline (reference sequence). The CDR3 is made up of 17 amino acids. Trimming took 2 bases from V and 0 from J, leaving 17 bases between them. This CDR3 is CAWSTNRDRFSGNTIYF. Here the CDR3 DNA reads TGTGCCTGGAGTACCAACAGAGACCGGTTCTCTGGAAACACCATATATTTT.

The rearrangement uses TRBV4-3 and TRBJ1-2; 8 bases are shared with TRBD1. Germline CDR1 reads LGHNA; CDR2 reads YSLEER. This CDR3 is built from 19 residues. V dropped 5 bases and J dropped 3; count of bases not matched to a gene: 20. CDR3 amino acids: CASSARHFRGRRPDYGYTF. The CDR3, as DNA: TGCGCCAGCAGCGCCCGCCACTTCAGGGGGCGGCGACCCGACTATGGCTACACCTTC.

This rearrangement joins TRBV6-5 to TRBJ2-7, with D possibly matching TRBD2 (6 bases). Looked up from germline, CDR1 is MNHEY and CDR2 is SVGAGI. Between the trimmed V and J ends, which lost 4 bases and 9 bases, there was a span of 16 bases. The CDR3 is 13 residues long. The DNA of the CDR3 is TGTGCCAGCAGTTTACGGGAGTCAGTGGGGCAGTACTTC. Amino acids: CASSLRESVGQYF.

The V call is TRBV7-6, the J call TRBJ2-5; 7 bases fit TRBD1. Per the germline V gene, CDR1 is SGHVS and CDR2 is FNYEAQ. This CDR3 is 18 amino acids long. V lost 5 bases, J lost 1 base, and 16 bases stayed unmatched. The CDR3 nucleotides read TGTGCCAGCAGCCGTCTAACTTCCCCTAGACAGGGCCAAGAGACCCAGTACTTC. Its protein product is CASSRLTSPRQGQETQYF.

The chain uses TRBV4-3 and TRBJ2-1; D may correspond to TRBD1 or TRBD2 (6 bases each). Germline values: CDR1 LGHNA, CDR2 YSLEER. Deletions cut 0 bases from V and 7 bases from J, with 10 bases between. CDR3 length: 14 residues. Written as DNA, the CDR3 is TGCGCCAGCAGCCAAGATCTAGGGGGGAATGAGCAGTTCTTC. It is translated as CASSQDLGGNEQFF.